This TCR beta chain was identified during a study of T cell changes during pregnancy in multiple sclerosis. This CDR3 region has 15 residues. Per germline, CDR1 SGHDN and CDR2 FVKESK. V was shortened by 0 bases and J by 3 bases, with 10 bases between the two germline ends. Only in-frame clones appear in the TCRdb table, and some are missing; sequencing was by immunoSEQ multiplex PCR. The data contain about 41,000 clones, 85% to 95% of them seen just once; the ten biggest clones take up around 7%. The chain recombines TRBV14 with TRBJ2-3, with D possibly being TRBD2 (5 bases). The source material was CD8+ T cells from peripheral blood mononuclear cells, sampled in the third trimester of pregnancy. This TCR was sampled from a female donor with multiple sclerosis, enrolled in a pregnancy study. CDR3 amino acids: CASSQDLGGTDTQYF. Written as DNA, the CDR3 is TGTGCCAGCAGCCAAGATCTAGGAGGTACAGATACGCAGTATTTT.